The 23 T cell receptor beta chains below were found in one sample sequenced in a study of blood T cell repertoires in COVID-19. The data were produced by immunoSEQ multiplex PCR, yet TCRdb's version contains in-frame clones alone and is incomplete. The sample contains 200,000 to 250,000 clones, about nine tenths of which appear only once. The sample consisted of PBMCs or T cells enriched from blood (not recorded which). Receptors originate from a man between 25 and 39 years old in a cohort exposed to, infected with or recovered from COVID-19 (not recorded which).

This rearrangement joins TRBV9 to TRBJ1-2; 11 bases are shared with TRBD1. The CDR3 sequence is 14 residues long. The V gene end was trimmed by 4 bases and the J gene end by 7 bases; junction bases not matched to a gene: 6. CDR1 is SGDLS, CDR2 YYNGEE, per germline. Written as DNA, the CDR3 is TGTGCCAGCAGCAGGACAGGGGGCGTTAGTGGCTACACCTTC. Translated, it gives CASSRTGGVSGYTF.

This chain connects TRBV12-3 or TRBV12-4 to TRBJ1-1; perhaps TRBD1 as D (5 bases). The CDR3 length is 13 residues. Trimming removed 5 bases at V and 4 bases at J, with 11 bases between. CDR3 nucleotides: TGTGCCAGCAGTCTGGACACGTTCACTGAAGCTTTCTTT. This translates into CASSLDTFTEAFF.

This sequence joins TRBV18 and TRBJ2-1, with D maybe TRBD1 (6 bases). The germline CDR1 and CDR2 sequences are KGHSH and LQKENI. The CDR3 covers 16 residues. The V end lost 3 bases, the J end lost 3 bases, and 15 bases lay between the germline ends. The CDR3 DNA reads TGTGCCAGCTCACCCGGCCAGGGGCTTGTCTACAATGAGCAGTTCTTC. It specifies CASSPGQGLVYNEQFF. The complete variable domain, with remaining parts taken from reference TRBV18 and TRBJ2-1, reads NAGVMQNPRHLVRRRGQEARLRCSPMKGHSHVYWYRQLPEEGLKFMVYLQKENIIDESGMPKERFSAEFPKEGPSILRIQQVVRGDSAAYFCASSPGQGLVYNEQFFGPGTRLTVL.

The chain carries TRBV9 and TRBJ2-1; D possibly corresponds to TRBD2 (6 bases). Germline-derived CDR1 and CDR2 are SGDLS and YYNGEE. Trimming took 1 base from V and 12 from J, leaving 11 bases between them. CDR3 length equals 12 residues. The CDR3 spells CASSVLGGLQFF. CDR3 nucleotides: TGTGCCAGCAGCGTATTAGGAGGGCTGCAGTTCTTC. Complete variable domain (other parts from reference TRBV9 and TRBJ2-1): DSGVTQTPKHLITATGQRVTLRCSPRSGDLSVYWYQQSLDQGLQFLIQYYNGEERAKGNILERFSAQQFPDLHSELNLSSLELGDSALYFCASSVLGGLQFFGPGTRLTVL.

The chain links TRBV9 to TRBJ2-3; 9 bases fit TRBD2. Unmatched junction bases numbered 15, after V lost 4 bases and J lost 3 bases. The germline V gene has CDR1 SGDLS and CDR2 YYNGEE. The CDR3 has 18 residues. For the CDR3, the DNA is TGTGCCAGCAGCCCCCCGGGACTAGCTGATTTCCCAACAGATACGCAGTATTTT. Its protein product is CASSPPGLADFPTDTQYF.

The genes are TRBV5-1 and TRBJ2-7, with TRBD2 matching over 10 bases. The CDR3 consists of 15 residues. The junction had 10 bases not matched to a gene; V was cut back by 5 bases and J by 5 bases. CDR1 and CDR2 from the germline V gene are SGHRS and YFSETQ. For the CDR3, the DNA is TGCGCCAGCAGTACAGCGGGAGGGAAATTAGACGAGCAGTACTTC. This translates into CASSTAGGKLDEQYF.

V is TRBV4-2 and J is TRBJ2-1; D remains unclear. The CDR3 has 12 amino acids. Germline lookup yields CDR1 LGHNA and CDR2 YNFKEQ. V was pared by 0 bases and J by 7 bases, with 4 bases between. The CDR3 DNA follows: TGTGCCAGCAGCCAAGATTATAATGAGCAGTTCTTC. This translates into CASSQDYNEQFF.

J is TRBJ2-7 and V is TRBV7-6; TRBD1 matches at 8 bases. The trim removed 0 bases at V and 1 base at J, leaving 8 bases unmatched. CDR3 length: 17 amino acids. Germline V gene sequence: CDR1 SGHVS, CDR2 FNYEAQ. The CDR3, as DNA: TGTGCCAGCAGCTTAGCCCCCCACAGGGGGGTTTCCTACGAGCAGTACTTC. Residues: CASSLAPHRGVSYEQYF.

V usage is TRBV28 and J usage is TRBJ1-4, with 8 bases fitting TRBD1. The J segment lost 6 bases and the V segment lost 6 bases, leaving 6 bases of the junction unmatched. The V gene's germline CDR1 is MDHEN and CDR2 SYDVKM. The length of the CDR3 is 14 residues. This CDR3 reads CASSMDRAYEKLFF. As DNA, the CDR3 is TGTGCCAGCAGCATGGACAGGGCATATGAAAAACTGTTTTTT.

The rearrangement joins TRBV24-1 to TRBJ2-2, with D maybe TRBD2 (5 bases). The CDR3 has 13 residues. Trimming removed 7 bases from V and 8 bases from J, with 13 bases in between. The germline V gene encodes CDR1 KGHDR and CDR2 SFDVKD. The CDR3 here is CATRDSPPGELFF. Written as DNA, the CDR3 is TGTGCCACCAGGGACTCTCCACCTGGGGAGCTGTTTTTT.

The J gene is TRBJ2-2, the V gene TRBV18, with 7 bases aligning to TRBD2. V lost 1 base, J lost 2 bases, and 13 bases stayed unmatched. Germline V CDR1 and CDR2: KGHSH, LQKENI. The CDR3 totals 19 residues. CDR3: CASSPQVFGLAANTGELFF. The CDR3 DNA reads TGTGCCAGCTCACCACAGGTCTTCGGGCTAGCGGCAAACACCGGGGAGCTGTTTTTT.

This clone was counted between two and nine times. This chain links TRBV7-9 with TRBJ1-3; maybe TRBD1 (6 bases). The V and J ends lost 5 bases and 0 bases respectively, with 11 bases between them. Germline CDR1 reads SEHNR; CDR2 reads FQNEAQ (reference sequence). The CDR3 spans 15 residues. CDR3 loop: CASSHNRASGNTIYF. DNA of the CDR3: TGTGCCAGCAGCCACAACAGGGCCTCTGGAAACACCATATATTTT. The variable domain in full, with the rest retrieved from reference TRBV7-9 and TRBJ1-3, is DTGVSQNPRHKITKRGQNVTFRCDPISEHNRLYWYRQTLGQGPEFLTYFQNEAQLEKSRLLSDRFSAERPKGSFSTLEIQRTEQGDSAMYLCASSHNRASGNTIYFGEGSWLTVV.

This clone was detected once. The chain uses TRBV10-1 and TRBJ2-1; TRBD2 aligns across 7 bases. CDR1 and CDR2 from the germline V gene are WNHNN and SYGVQD (reference sequence). Trimming removed 5 bases from V and 6 bases from J; junction bases left unmatched: 10. The CDR3 has 15 residues. The DNA of the CDR3 is TGCGCCAGCAGTTCCGGGACTAATATGGTCAATGAGCAGTTCTTC. It is translated as CASSSGTNMVNEQFF.

The chain links TRBV10-3 to TRBJ2-7; TRBD1 matches 8 bases. CDR1 and CDR2 from the germline V gene are ENHRY and SYGVKD. The CDR3 totals 16 residues. J was trimmed by 5 bases and V by 4 bases; bases with no gene match: 13. Here the CDR3 reads CAISAGPGGAGDEQYF. The CDR3 nucleotides read TGTGCCATCAGTGCGGGACCAGGGGGCGCCGGGGACGAGCAGTACTTC.

The chain is built from TRBV6-2 or TRBV6-3 and TRBJ2-6; D may be TRBD2 (5 bases). Per the germline V gene, CDR1 is MNHEY and CDR2 is SVGEGT. V was clipped by 5 bases and J by 2 bases, with 10 bases between them. This CDR3 is built from 15 residues. The CDR3 DNA follows: TGTGCCAGCAGTAGGACCGGGGCTGGGGCCAACGTCCTGACTTTC. Protein sequence: CASSRTGAGANVLTF.

The chain employs TRBV4-1 and TRBJ2-7, with 7 bases lining up with TRBD2. V trimming: 4 bases; J trimming: 2 bases; junction bases outside the gene matches: 8. The CDR3 is 15 residues long. Germline CDR1 is MGHRA and CDR2 is YSYEKL. CDR3 DNA: TGCGCCAGCAGCCCAAAAGCGGGGTCCCCCTACGAGCAGTACTTC. Encoded protein: CASSPKAGSPYEQYF.

J is TRBJ2-5 and V is TRBV4-3; 8 bases align to TRBD2. The ends lost 2 bases at V and 13 bases at J; junction bases unmatched: 15. The CDR3 covers 15 residues. The V gene's germline CDR1 is LGHNA and CDR2 YSLEER. CDR3 nucleotides: TGCGCCAGCAGCCAAATACTAGCGGCTAACACTAAGTGGTACTTC. Translating it yields CASSQILAANTKWYF.

This rearrangement joins TRBV3-1 (or the pseudogene TRBV3-2) to TRBJ2-4, with D maybe TRBD1 (6 bases). Germline CDR1 reads LGHDT; CDR2 reads YNNKEL (reference sequence). The CDR3 runs to 15 residues. V lost 4 bases and J 13 bases, leaving 23 bases between the germline ends. Here the CDR3 reads CASSLTALGASVQYF. CDR3 DNA: TGTGCCAGCAGCCTAACGGCCCTGGGGGCATCGGTACAGTACTTC.

The chain combines TRBV27 with TRBJ2-3; 8 bases line up with TRBD2. Germline V gene lookup returns CDR1 MNHEY and CDR2 SMNVEV (reference sequence). With 5 bases clipped from V and 6 bases from J, the junction kept 13 bases outside the gene matches. CDR3 length equals 16 residues. CDR3 loop: CASSATLAGPRDTQYF. DNA for the CDR3: TGTGCCAGCAGTGCAACTTTAGCGGGGCCTCGGGATACGCAGTATTTT.

The J gene is TRBJ1-1, the V gene TRBV18, with D tentatively TRBD1 (6 bases). Germline CDR1 and CDR2: KGHSH and LQKENI. Trimming removed 2 bases at V and 3 bases at J, with 13 bases between. The CDR3 runs to 15 residues. The CDR3 sequence is CASSPMQGKDTEAFF. The DNA of the CDR3 is TGTGCCAGCTCACCAATGCAGGGGAAGGACACTGAAGCTTTCTTT.

A remark on this clone: The junction shows a germline mismatch at one end, possibly a read error. The rearrangement links TRBV5-1 to TRBJ2-5; perhaps TRBD2 as D (5 bases). The CDR3 has 14 amino acids. The germline V gene has CDR1 SGHRS and CDR2 YFSETQ. CDR3 amino acids: CASTLRPGSETQYF. CDR3 DNA: TGCGCCAGCACCTTGAGGCCGGGAAGCGAGACCCAGTACTTC.

V and J are TRBV19 and TRBJ1-5, with 7 bases aligning to TRBD1. Germline V gene lookup returns CDR1 LNHDA and CDR2 SQIVND (reference sequence). The CDR3 has 15 residues. Trimming at V came to 0 bases and at J to 7 bases, leaving 6 bases not matched to a gene. The CDR3 coding sequence is TGTGCCAGTAGTATAGATCGACAGGGTAAACAGCCCCAGCATTTT. It codes for CASSIDRQGKQPQHF.

The chain couples TRBV5-1 to TRBJ2-7; D is unclear. V was clipped by 0 bases and J by 1 base, with 5 bases between them. This CDR3 contains 13 residues. CDR1 SGHRS and CDR2 YFSETQ come from the germline V gene. Here the CDR3 reads CASSLDISYEQYF. CDR3 bases: TGCGCCAGCAGCTTGGACATTTCCTACGAGCAGTACTTC.